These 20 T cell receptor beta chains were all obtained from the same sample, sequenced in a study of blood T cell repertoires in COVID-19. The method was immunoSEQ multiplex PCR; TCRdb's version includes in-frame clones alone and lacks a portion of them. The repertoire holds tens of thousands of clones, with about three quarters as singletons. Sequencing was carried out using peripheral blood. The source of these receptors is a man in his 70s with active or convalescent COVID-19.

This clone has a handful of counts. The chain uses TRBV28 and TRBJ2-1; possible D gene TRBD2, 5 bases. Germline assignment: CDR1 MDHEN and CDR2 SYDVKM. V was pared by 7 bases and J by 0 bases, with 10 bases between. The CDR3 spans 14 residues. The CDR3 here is CASNSGLSYNEQFF. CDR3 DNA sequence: TGTGCCAGCAACAGCGGCCTCTCCTACAATGAGCAGTTCTTC.

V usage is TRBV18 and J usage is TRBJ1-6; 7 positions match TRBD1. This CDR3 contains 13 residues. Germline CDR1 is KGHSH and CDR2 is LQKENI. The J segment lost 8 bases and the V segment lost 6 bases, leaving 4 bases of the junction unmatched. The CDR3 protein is CASSPTGDSPLHF. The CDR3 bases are TGTGCCAGCTCCCCAACAGGGGATTCACCCCTCCACTTT.

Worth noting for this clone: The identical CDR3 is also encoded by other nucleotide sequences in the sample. CDR3 residues: CASSARTVNTGELFF. As DNA, the CDR3 is TGTGCCAGCAGCGCGAGGACAGTTAACACCGGGGAGCTGTTTTTT. The chain employs TRBV9 and TRBJ2-2; weak D call: TRBD1 (6 bases). The CDR3 runs to 15 residues. CDR1 is SGDLS, CDR2 YYNGEE, per germline. The V end lost 3 bases, the J end lost 2 bases, and 11 bases lay between the germline ends.

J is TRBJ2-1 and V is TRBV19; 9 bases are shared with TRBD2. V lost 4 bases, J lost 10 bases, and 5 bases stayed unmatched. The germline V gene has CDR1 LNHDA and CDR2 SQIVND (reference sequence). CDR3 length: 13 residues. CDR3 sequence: CASSSGLAREQFF. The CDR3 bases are TGTGCCAGTAGTAGCGGACTAGCGAGGGAGCAGTTCTTC.

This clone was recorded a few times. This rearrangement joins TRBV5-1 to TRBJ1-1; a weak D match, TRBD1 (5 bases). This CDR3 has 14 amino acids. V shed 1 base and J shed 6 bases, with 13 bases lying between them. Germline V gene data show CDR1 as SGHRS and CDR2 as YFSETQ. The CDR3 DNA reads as TGCGCCAGCAGCTTGCGGGGGGATTCTTCTGAAGCTTTCTTT. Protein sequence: CASSLRGDSSEAFF.

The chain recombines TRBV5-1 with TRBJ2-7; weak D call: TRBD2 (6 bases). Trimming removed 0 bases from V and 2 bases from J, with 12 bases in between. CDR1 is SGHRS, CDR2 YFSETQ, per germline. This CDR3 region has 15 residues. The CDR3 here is CASSLALGGTYEQYF. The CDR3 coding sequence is TGCGCCAGCAGCTTGGCCCTGGGGGGTACCTACGAGCAGTACTTC.

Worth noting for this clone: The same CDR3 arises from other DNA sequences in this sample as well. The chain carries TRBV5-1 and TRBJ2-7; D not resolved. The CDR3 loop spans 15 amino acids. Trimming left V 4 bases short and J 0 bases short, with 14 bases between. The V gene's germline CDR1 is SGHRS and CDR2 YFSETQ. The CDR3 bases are TGCGCCAGCAGCCCGACTGGTGGGTCCTCCTACGAGCAGTACTTC. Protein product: CASSPTGGSSYEQYF.

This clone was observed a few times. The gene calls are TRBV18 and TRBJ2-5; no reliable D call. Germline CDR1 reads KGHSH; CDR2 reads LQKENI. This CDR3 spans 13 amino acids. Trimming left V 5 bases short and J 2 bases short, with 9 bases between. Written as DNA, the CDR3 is TGTGCCAGCTCAGGGCAGCTACAAGAGACCCAGTACTTC. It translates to CASSGQLQETQYF. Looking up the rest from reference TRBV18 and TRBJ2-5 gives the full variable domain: NAGVMQNPRHLVRRRGQEARLRCSPMKGHSHVYWYRQLPEEGLKFMVYLQKENIIDESGMPKERFSAEFPKEGPSILRIQQVVRGDSAAYFCASSGQLQETQYFGPGTRLLVL.

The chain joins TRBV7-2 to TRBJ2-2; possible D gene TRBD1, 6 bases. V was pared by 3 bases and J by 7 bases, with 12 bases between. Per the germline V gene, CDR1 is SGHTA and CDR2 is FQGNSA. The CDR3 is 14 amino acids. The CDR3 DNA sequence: TGTGCCAGCAGCTTCACAGGGACGGACGGGGAGCTGTTTTTT. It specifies CASSFTGTDGELFF.

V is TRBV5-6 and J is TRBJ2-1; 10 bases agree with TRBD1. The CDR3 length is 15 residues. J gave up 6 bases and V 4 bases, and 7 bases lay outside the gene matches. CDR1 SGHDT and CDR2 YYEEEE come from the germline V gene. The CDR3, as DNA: TGTGCCAGCAGCGACCGGGACAGGGGTGGCAATGAGCAGTTCTTC. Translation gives CASSDRDRGGNEQFF.

The CDR3 sequence is CASSQHDRGTSFYGYTF. The CDR3 nucleotides read TGCGCCAGCAGCCAACACGACAGGGGGACCTCCTTCTATGGCTACACCTTC. V is TRBV4-1 and J is TRBJ1-2; 9 bases align to TRBD1. The CDR3 contains 17 residues. Germline CDR1 reads MGHRA; CDR2 reads YSYEKL. V lost 2 bases and J lost 4; bases outside the gene matches: 11.

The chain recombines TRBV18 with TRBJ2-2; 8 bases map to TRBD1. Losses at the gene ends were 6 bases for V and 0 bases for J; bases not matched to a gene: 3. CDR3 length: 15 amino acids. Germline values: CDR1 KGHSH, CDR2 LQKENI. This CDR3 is CASSRDRPNTGELFF. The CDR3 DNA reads TGTGCCAGCTCTAGGGACAGGCCGAACACCGGGGAGCTGTTTTTT.

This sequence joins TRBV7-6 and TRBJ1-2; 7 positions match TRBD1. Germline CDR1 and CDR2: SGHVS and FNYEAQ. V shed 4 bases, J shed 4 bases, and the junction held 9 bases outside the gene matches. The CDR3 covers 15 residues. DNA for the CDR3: TGTGCCAGCAGCTCAACCGAGACAGGGACCTATGGCTACACCTTC. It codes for CASSSTETGTYGYTF.

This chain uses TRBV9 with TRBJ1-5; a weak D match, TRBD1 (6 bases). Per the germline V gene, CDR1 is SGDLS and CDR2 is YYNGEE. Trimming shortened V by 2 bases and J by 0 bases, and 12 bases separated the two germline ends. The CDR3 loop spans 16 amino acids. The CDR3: CASSVGPGDSNQPQHF. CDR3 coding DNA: TGTGCCAGCAGCGTGGGGCCAGGGGATAGCAATCAGCCCCAGCATTTT.

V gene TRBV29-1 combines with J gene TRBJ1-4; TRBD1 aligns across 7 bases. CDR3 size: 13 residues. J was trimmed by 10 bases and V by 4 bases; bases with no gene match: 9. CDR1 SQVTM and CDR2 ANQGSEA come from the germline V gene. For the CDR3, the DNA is TGCAGCGTTGGGGGCCAGGGGGTTGGAAAACTGTTTTTT. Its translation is CSVGGQGVGKLFF. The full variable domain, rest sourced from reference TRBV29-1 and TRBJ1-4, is SAVISQKPSRDICQRGTSLTIQCQVDSQVTMMFWYRQQPGQSLTLIATANQGSEATYESGFVIDKFPISRPNLTFSTLTVSNMSPEDSSIYLCSVGGQGVGKLFFGSGTQLSVL.

CDR3 region: CASSHSRGKNYGYTF. The CDR3 coding sequence is TGTGCCAGCAGCCATTCAAGGGGGAAAAACTATGGCTACACCTTC. This sequence joins TRBV5-5 and TRBJ1-2; TRBD1 is a possible D gene (6 bases). V was pared by 4 bases and J by 2 bases, with 15 bases between. Germline values: CDR1 SGHKS, CDR2 YYEKEE (reference sequence). The CDR3 is made up of 15 amino acids. Filled out from reference TRBV5-5 and TRBJ1-2, the complete variable domain reads DAGVTQSPTHLIKTRGQQVTLRCSPISGHKSVSWYQQVLGQGPQFIFQYYEKEERGRGNFPDRFSARQFPNYSSELNVNALLLGDSALYLCASSHSRGKNYGYTFGSGTRLTVV.

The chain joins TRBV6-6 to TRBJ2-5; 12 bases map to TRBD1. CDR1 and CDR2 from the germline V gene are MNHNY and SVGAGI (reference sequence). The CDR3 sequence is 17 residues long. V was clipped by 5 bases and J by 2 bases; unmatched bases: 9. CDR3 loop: CASSRRGTGGPQETQYF. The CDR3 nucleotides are TGTGCCAGCAGTCGACGGGGGACAGGGGGCCCGCAAGAGACCCAGTACTTC.

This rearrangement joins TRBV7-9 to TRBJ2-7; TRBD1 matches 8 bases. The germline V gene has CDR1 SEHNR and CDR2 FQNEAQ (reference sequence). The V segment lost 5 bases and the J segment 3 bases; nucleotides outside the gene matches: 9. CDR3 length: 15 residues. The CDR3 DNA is TGTGCCAGCAGCCAGGGACGACAGGGGATCTACGAGCAGTACTTC. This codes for CASSQGRQGIYEQYF.

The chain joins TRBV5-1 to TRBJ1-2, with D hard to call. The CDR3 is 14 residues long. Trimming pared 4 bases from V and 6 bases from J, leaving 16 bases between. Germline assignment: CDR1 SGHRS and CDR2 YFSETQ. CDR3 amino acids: CASSPGILGHGYTF. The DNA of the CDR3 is TGCGCCAGCAGCCCGGGGATCCTTGGCCATGGCTACACCTTC.

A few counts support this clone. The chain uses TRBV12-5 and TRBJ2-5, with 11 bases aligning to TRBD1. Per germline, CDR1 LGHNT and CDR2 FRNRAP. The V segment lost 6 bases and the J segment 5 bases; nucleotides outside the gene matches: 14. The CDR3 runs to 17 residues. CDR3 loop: CASGQGQGADVVETQYF. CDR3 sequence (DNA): TGTGCTAGTGGCCAAGGACAGGGGGCCGATGTTGTGGAGACCCAGTACTTC.